One sample yielded the 29 T cell receptor beta chains listed below, sequenced in a study of shared clonotypes between healthy human individuals. The table came from immunoSEQ multiplex PCR; TCRdb's copy has only in-frame clones and leaves some out. The sample includes some 1 million clones, approximately 70% of them seen just once. The sequenced material came from memory CD4+ T cells sorted from blood. Sample subset: CD45RA-negative fraction. These receptors came from a man younger than 30 in good health.

In this sample, this clone turned up a few times. The chain couples TRBV18 to TRBJ2-1; 14 nucleotides match TRBD2. Germline CDR1 reads KGHSH; CDR2 reads LQKENI. This CDR3 has 15 residues. With 3 bases clipped from V and 5 bases from J, the junction kept 0 bases outside the gene matches. CDR3 coding DNA: TGTGCCAGCTCACCGACTAGCGGGGGGGACAATGAGCAGTTCTTC. This gives the protein CASSPTSGGDNEQFF.

This chain links TRBV14 with TRBJ2-5; no firm D call. The CDR3 length is 13 residues. The germline CDR1 and CDR2 sequences are SGHDN and FVKESK. Trimming took 2 bases from V and 5 from J, leaving 9 bases between them. The CDR3 sequence: CASSQWMGETQYF. The CDR3 bases are TGTGCCAGCAGCCAATGGATGGGGGAGACCCAGTACTTC.

The V call is TRBV19, the J call TRBJ1-3; no clear D. Trimming took 6 bases from V and 0 from J, leaving 9 bases between them. The CDR3 extends over 14 amino acids. CDR1 is LNHDA and CDR2 is SQIVND in the germline V gene (reference sequence). CDR3 region: CASSDAGSGNTIYF. Here the CDR3 DNA reads TGTGCCAGTAGCGATGCGGGCTCTGGAAACACCATATATTTT.

The chain has TRBV30 and TRBJ1-2; unclear D gene. CDR1 and CDR2 from the germline V gene are GTSNPN and SVGIG (reference sequence). The V gene lost 4 bases and the J gene lost 0 bases, with 15 bases spanning the gap. The length of the CDR3 is 15 residues. CDR3 bases: TGTGCCTGGACCCAAGGTCGAAGTTCTAACTATGGCTACACCTTC. Protein: CAWTQGRSSNYGYTF.

The rearrangement links TRBV28 to TRBJ2-5; 10 positions agree with TRBD2. V was pared by 2 bases and J by 5 bases, with 5 bases of the junction left unmatched. Germline assignment: CDR1 MDHEN and CDR2 SYDVKM. The CDR3 runs 15 residues. CDR3 in amino acids: CASSLERGGRETQYF. CDR3 coding DNA: TGTGCCAGCAGTTTAGAGCGGGGGGGCCGCGAGACCCAGTACTTC.

The chain combines TRBV28 with TRBJ1-5; TRBD1 is a possible D gene (5 bases). There are 15 residues in the CDR3. Germline values: CDR1 MDHEN, CDR2 SYDVKM. Between the trimmed V and J ends, which lost 6 bases and 7 bases, there was a span of 19 bases. As DNA, the CDR3 is TGTGCCAGCAGCCTCTATACAGGAACTGGGCAGCCCCAGCATTTT. Its translation: CASSLYTGTGQPQHF. The entire variable domain, with the rest obtained from reference TRBV28 and TRBJ1-5, is as follows: DVKVTQSSRYLVKRTGEKVFLECVQDMDHENMFWYRQDPGLGLRLIYFSYDVKMKEKGDIPEGYSVSREKKERFSLILESASTNQTSMYLCASSLYTGTGQPQHFGDGTRLSIL.

This clone was seen a few times. This sequence joins TRBV7-8 and TRBJ1-4; D unresolved. The ends were cut back, 4 bases at V and 10 bases at J, with 13 bases in the middle. The CDR3 runs to 13 residues. The V gene's germline CDR1 is SGHVS and CDR2 FQNEAQ. The CDR3 bases are TGTGCCAGCAGCTCCCGCCGCGATGGAAAACTGTTTTTT. It specifies CASSSRRDGKLFF.

V is TRBV7-9 and J is TRBJ2-5; D gene uncertain. CDR3 size: 15 residues. Germline CDR1 SEHNR, CDR2 FQNEAQ (reference sequence). The V end lost 0 bases, the J end lost 3 bases, and 11 bases lay between the germline ends. In DNA form, the CDR3 reads TGTGCCAGCAGCTTAGCGGTTAACCGCGAAGAGACCCAGTACTTC. Encoded protein: CASSLAVNREETQYF.

This sequence joins TRBV5-4 and TRBJ2-2, with a tentative D call TRBD2 (5 bases). In germline, CDR1 is SGHNT, CDR2 YYREEE (reference sequence). The CDR3 runs to 14 residues. V was clipped by 3 bases and J by 6 bases, with 12 bases between them. The CDR3 spells CASSSPDGAGELFF. The CDR3, as DNA: TGTGCCAGCAGCTCCCCGGACGGGGCCGGGGAGCTGTTTTTT. Full variable domain (missing parts from reference TRBV5-4 and TRBJ2-2): ETGVTQSPTHLIKTRGQQVTLRCSSQSGHNTVSWYQQALGQGPQFIFQYYREEENGRGNFPPRFSGLQFPNYSSELNVNALELDDSALYLCASSSPDGAGELFFGEGSRLTVL.

This chain joins TRBV7-2 and TRBJ2-3, with 8 bases matching TRBD2. Germline CDR1 SGHTA, CDR2 FQGNSA. The CDR3 totals 12 residues. J was trimmed by 8 bases and V by 6 bases; bases with no gene match: 4. CDR3 DNA: TGTGCCAGCAGATCTCTAGCGGGTACGCAGTATTTT. Protein product: CASRSLAGTQYF.

This clone was picked up a small number of times. The chain employs TRBV7-2 and TRBJ1-6; tentative D call: TRBD1 (5 bases). Trimming shortened V by 1 base and J by 10 bases, and 11 bases separated the two germline ends. The germline V gene encodes CDR1 SGHTA and CDR2 FQGNSA. The CDR3 extends over 14 amino acids. The DNA for the CDR3 is TGTGCCAGCAGCTTAGAGTCAGGGAGATCACCCCTCCACTTT. It is translated as CASSLESGRSPLHF.

This clone appeared once. The gene calls are TRBV28 and TRBJ1-2; 7 bases align to TRBD1. Trimming removed 4 bases from V and 8 bases from J; junction bases left unmatched: 7. Germline V gene lookup returns CDR1 MDHEN and CDR2 SYDVKM. This CDR3 is built from 13 residues. The CDR3 loop is CASSSGTVKGYTF. The DNA for the CDR3 is TGTGCCAGCAGTTCCGGGACAGTAAAGGGCTACACCTTC.

The V gene is TRBV5-4, the J gene TRBJ1-4; D gene uncertain. Germline CDR1 SGHNT, CDR2 YYREEE (reference sequence). The CDR3 covers 14 residues. Trimming removed 1 base at V and 8 bases at J, with 12 bases between. CDR3: CASSLTSRGEKLFF. The CDR3 DNA reads as TGTGCCAGCAGCTTGACATCCCGAGGAGAAAAACTGTTTTTT.

The chain has TRBV2 and TRBJ2-7; TRBD1 is a possible D gene (5 bases). Germline lookup yields CDR1 SNHLY and CDR2 FYNNEI. The CDR3 consists of 12 residues. Trimming cost V 6 bases and J 3 bases, with 9 bases left between them. CDR3 DNA: TGTGCCAGCAGGACAGTCCTCTACGAGCAGTACTTC. It is translated as CASRTVLYEQYF.

The chain joins TRBV5-1 to TRBJ2-1, with 8 bases that match TRBD2. Germline V gene sequence: CDR1 SGHRS, CDR2 YFSETQ. J was trimmed by 2 bases and V by 2 bases; bases with no gene match: 3. The CDR3 sequence is 15 residues long. Here the CDR3 reads CASSFTTSAYNEQFF. CDR3 nucleotide sequence: TGCGCCAGCAGCTTTACGACTAGCGCCTACAATGAGCAGTTCTTC.

The chain has TRBV18 and TRBJ1-1, with 9 positions matching TRBD1. The trim removed 0 bases at V and 5 bases at J, leaving 7 bases unmatched. CDR1 and CDR2 (germline): KGHSH, LQKENI. CDR3 length: 16 residues. The CDR3 reads CASSPPTGGFDTEAFF. CDR3 coding DNA: TGTGCCAGCTCACCACCGACAGGGGGATTTGATACTGAAGCTTTCTTT.

This clone has just a few counts. Other DNA sequences within the sample encode an identical CDR3. The chain uses TRBV28 and TRBJ1-2; no firm D call. Trimming stripped 6 bases from V and 4 bases from J, with 12 bases between. CDR3 size: 13 residues. CDR1 and CDR2 (germline): MDHEN, SYDVKM. CDR3 coding DNA: TGTGCCAGCAGCCTAACAGAAACCTATGGCTACACCTTC. As protein: CASSLTETYGYTF.

The CDR3 protein is CAISEEGLGEAFF. The CDR3 DNA is TGTGCCATCAGTGAGGAGGGCCTGGGGGAAGCTTTCTTT. The chain carries TRBV10-3 and TRBJ1-1; D not certain. The CDR3 runs 13 residues. CDR1 is ENHRY, CDR2 SYGVKD, per germline. V gave up 2 bases and J gave up 8 bases, with 12 bases separating them.

This clone was seen only once. The chain joins TRBV5-4 to TRBJ1-2; D gene uncertain. CDR3 length equals 15 residues. Per germline, CDR1 SGHNT and CDR2 YYREEE (reference sequence). The V and J ends lost 0 bases and 4 bases respectively, with 13 bases between them. The CDR3 protein is CASSLGVASSYGYTF. The CDR3 DNA reads TGTGCCAGCAGCTTGGGTGTAGCTTCCTCCTATGGCTACACCTTC.

The chain combines TRBV5-1 with TRBJ2-3; 9 bases are a match to TRBD2. This CDR3 comprises 16 residues. CDR1 SGHRS and CDR2 YFSETQ come from the germline V gene. The J segment lost 2 bases and the V segment lost 3 bases, leaving 7 bases of the junction unmatched. CDR3 in DNA: TGCGCCAGCAGCTGGGGTCTAGCGGGGTTCACAGATACGCAGTATTTT. The encoded protein is CASSWGLAGFTDTQYF. Full variable domain (missing parts from reference TRBV5-1 and TRBJ2-3): KAGVTQTPRYLIKTRGQQVTLSCSPISGHRSVSWYQQTPGQGLQFLFEYFSETQRNKGNFPGRFSGRQFSNSRSEMNVSTLELGDSALYLCASSWGLAGFTDTQYFGPGTRLTVL.

The rearrangement links TRBV4-1 to TRBJ2-3; D is undetermined. The CDR3 spans 15 residues. The germline V and J ends were trimmed by 0 bases and 1 base, with 8 bases remaining between them. The germline gives CDR1 MGHRA, CDR2 YSYEKL. The CDR3 region has the DNA TGCGCCAGCAGCCAAGATGCGTCGGGCACAGATACGCAGTATTTT. It translates to CASSQDASGTDTQYF.

In its sample, this clone was seen a few times. The V call is TRBV2, the J call TRBJ2-1, with D uncertain. This CDR3 is built from 11 residues. Germline V gene lookup returns CDR1 SNHLY and CDR2 FYNNEI. The germline V and J ends were trimmed by 1 base and 12 bases, with 7 bases remaining between them. CDR3 sequence (DNA): TGTGCCAGCAGTGAAGGTACACGGCAGTTCTTC. It translates to CASSEGTRQFF.

This chain connects TRBV16 to TRBJ1-1; unclear D gene. This CDR3 is 13 amino acids long. V shed 0 bases and J shed 2 bases, with 4 bases lying between them. CDR1 and CDR2 (germline): KGHSY, FQNENV. CDR3 in amino acids: CASSQSHNTEAFF. The CDR3 DNA reads TGTGCCAGCAGCCAATCGCATAACACTGAAGCTTTCTTT.

This chain uses TRBV6-1 with TRBJ2-5; D not certain. This CDR3 contains 14 residues. The germline V gene has CDR1 MNHNS and CDR2 SASEGT. Trimming removed 5 bases at V and 1 base at J, with 11 bases between. CDR3 nucleotide sequence: TGTGCCAGCAGTATACAGAGACCCCAAGAGACCCAGTACTTC. Its protein product is CASSIQRPQETQYF.

The chain joins TRBV4-2 to TRBJ2-4; possible D gene TRBD2, 5 bases. In germline, CDR1 is LGHNA, CDR2 YNFKEQ. V was pared by 0 bases and J by 7 bases, with 13 bases between. The CDR3 sequence is 15 residues long. The CDR3 DNA reads TGTGCCAGCAGCCAAGACCAGCTAGGAGGCAACATTCAGTACTTC. It translates to CASSQDQLGGNIQYF.

The CDR3 coding sequence is TGTGCCAGCAGTGAGGCGAGTTGGAGCTACGAGCAGTACTTC. It is translated as CASSEASWSYEQYF. V gene TRBV2 combines with J gene TRBJ2-7; D not resolved. This CDR3 is built from 14 residues. Per germline, CDR1 SNHLY and CDR2 FYNNEI. Between the trimmed V and J ends, which lost 3 bases and 3 bases, there was a span of 12 bases.

With respect to this clone: The same CDR3 also results from other DNA sequences found in this sample. This chain links TRBV18 with TRBJ2-3; D not resolved. The CDR3 is 14 residues long. Germline CDR1 reads KGHSH; CDR2 reads LQKENI. V was cut by 3 bases and J by 1 base, with 8 bases left in between. CDR3 protein: CASSPLRGTDTQYF. The CDR3 DNA is TGTGCCAGCTCACCCCTCCGGGGCACAGATACGCAGTATTTT.

The V call is TRBV10-1, the J call TRBJ2-1; D may match TRBD1 or TRBD2 (5 bases each). V gave up 2 bases and J gave up 9 bases, with 11 bases separating them. The CDR3 consists of 13 residues. Germline CDR1 reads WNHNN; CDR2 reads SYGVQD (reference sequence). The CDR3 DNA follows: TGCGCCAGCAGTGAGCCGACCGGGGCTGAGCAGTTCTTC. Protein sequence: CASSEPTGAEQFF.

This chain connects TRBV9 to TRBJ2-1; tentatively, D is TRBD2 (6 bases). Per the germline V gene, CDR1 is SGDLS and CDR2 is YYNGEE. This CDR3 is built from 16 residues. The V end was cut by 0 bases, the J end by 0 bases, with 10 bases between. CDR3 nucleotide sequence: TGTGCCAGCAGCGTAGTCGGGCGGGACTCCTACAATGAGCAGTTCTTC. Translating it yields CASSVVGRDSYNEQFF.